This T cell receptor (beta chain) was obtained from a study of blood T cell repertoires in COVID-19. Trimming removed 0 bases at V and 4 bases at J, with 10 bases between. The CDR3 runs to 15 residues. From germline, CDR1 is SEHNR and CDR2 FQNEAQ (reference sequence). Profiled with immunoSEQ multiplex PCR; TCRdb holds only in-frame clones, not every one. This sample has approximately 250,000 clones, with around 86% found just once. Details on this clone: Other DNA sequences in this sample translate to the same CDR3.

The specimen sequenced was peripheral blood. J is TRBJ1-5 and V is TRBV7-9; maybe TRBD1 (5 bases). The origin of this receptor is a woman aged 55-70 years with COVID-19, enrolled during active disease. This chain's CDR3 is CASSLAGVGNQPQHF. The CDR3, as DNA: TGTGCCAGCAGCTTAGCAGGGGTTGGGAATCAGCCCCAGCATTTT.